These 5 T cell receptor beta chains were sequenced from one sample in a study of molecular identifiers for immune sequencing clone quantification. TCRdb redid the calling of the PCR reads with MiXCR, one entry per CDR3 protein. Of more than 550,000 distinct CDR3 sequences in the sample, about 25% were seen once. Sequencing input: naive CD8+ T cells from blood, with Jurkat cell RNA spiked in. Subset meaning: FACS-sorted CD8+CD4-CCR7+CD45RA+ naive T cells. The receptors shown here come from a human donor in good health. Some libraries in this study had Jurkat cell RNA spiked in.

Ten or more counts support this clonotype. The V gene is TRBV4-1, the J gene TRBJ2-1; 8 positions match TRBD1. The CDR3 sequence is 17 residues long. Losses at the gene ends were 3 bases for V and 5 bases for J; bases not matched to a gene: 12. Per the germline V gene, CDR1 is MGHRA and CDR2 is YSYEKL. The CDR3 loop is CASSHRQGSLGHNEQFF. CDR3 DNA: TGCGCCAGCAGCCATCGACAGGGGTCATTAGGGCACAATGAGCAGTTCTTC.

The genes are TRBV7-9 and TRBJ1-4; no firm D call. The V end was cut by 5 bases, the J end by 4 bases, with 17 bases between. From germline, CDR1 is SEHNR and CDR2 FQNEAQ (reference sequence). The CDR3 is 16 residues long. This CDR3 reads CASSKIGPSDNEKLFF. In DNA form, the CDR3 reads TGTGCCAGCAGCAAGATTGGCCCGTCAGATAATGAAAAACTGTTTTTT.

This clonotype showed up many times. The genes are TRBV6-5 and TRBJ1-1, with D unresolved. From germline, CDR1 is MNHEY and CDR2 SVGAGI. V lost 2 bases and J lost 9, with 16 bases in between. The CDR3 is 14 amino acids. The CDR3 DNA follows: TGTGCCAGCAGTTACGGCATTGGAGACGGCCAAGCTTTCTTT. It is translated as CASSYGIGDGQAFF.

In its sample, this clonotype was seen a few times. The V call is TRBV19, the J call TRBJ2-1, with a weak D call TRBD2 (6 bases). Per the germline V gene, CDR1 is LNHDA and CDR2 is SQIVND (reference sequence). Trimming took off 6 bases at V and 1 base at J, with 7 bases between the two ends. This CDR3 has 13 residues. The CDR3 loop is CASRAGSYNEQFF. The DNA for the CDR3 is TGTGCCAGTAGGGCGGGATCCTACAATGAGCAGTTCTTC.

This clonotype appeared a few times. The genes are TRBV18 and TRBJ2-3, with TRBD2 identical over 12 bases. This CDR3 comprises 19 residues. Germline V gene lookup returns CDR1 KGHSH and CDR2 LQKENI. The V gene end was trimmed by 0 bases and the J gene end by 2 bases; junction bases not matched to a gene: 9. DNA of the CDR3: TGTGCCAGCTCACCACCGGCCACTAGCGGGGGGCCAGACACAGATACGCAGTATTTT. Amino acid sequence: CASSPPATSGGPDTDTQYF.